This entry lists 29 T cell receptor beta chains sequenced from one sample in a study of blood T cell repertoires in COVID-19. TCRdb's copy holds only in-frame clones and misses some; the assay was immunoSEQ multiplex PCR. The sample carries more than 200,000 clones, approximately 80% recorded once. Sequencing was done on a sample of PBMCs or T cells enriched from blood (not recorded which). The origin of the receptors is a man younger than 40 with acute COVID-19.

The chain links TRBV7-3 to TRBJ2-1; perhaps TRBD1 as D (5 bases). CDR1 and CDR2 (germline): SGHTA, FQGTGA. The CDR3 is 16 residues long. V was clipped by 1 base and J by 10 bases, with 20 bases between them. The CDR3 here is CASSLNPPPQDTEQFF. The CDR3 region has the DNA TGTGCCAGCAGCTTAAACCCCCCCCCTCAGGACACCGAGCAGTTCTTC.

This clone came up a few times. The chain recombines TRBV6-5 with TRBJ1-6; TRBD1 aligns across 8 bases. Per germline, CDR1 MNHEY and CDR2 SVGAGI. V gave up 6 bases and J gave up 7 bases; unmatched junction bases: 2. This CDR3 is built from 13 residues. This CDR3 reads CASSWTGNSPLHF. Here the CDR3 DNA reads TGTGCCAGCAGCTGGACAGGGAATTCACCCCTCCACTTT.

The chain links TRBV3-1 (or the pseudogene TRBV3-2) to TRBJ2-2, with TRBD2 as a possible D gene (7 bases). V lost 0 bases to trimming and J lost 7 bases, with 15 bases between them. Germline-derived CDR1 and CDR2 are LGHDT and YNNKEL (reference sequence). The CDR3 sequence is 16 residues long. The CDR3 DNA reads TGTGCCAGCAGCCAAGAAGTCGGGGGGCGAGTCGGGGAGCTGTTTTTT. Translated, it gives CASSQEVGGRVGELFF.

The chain carries TRBV2 and TRBJ1-1; D gene uncertain. Germline loops: CDR1 SNHLY, CDR2 FYNNEI. V dropped 7 bases and J dropped 4 bases, with 13 bases sitting between them. The CDR3 extends over 13 amino acids. CDR3 sequence (DNA): TGTGCCAGCATCGAACCGGGAGGCACTGAAGCTTTCTTT. Its protein is CASIEPGGTEAFF. The full variable domain, completed using reference TRBV2 and TRBJ1-1, is EPEVTQTPSHQVTQMGQEVILRCVPISNHLYFYWYRQILGQKVEFLVSFYNNEISEKSEIFDDQFSVERPDGSNFTLKIRSTKLEDSAMYFCASIEPGGTEAFFGQGTRLTVV.

The chain couples TRBV24-1 to TRBJ2-1; 13 nucleotides match TRBD2. Germline lookup yields CDR1 KGHDR and CDR2 SFDVKD. V lost 3 bases and J lost 7; bases outside the gene matches: 5. The CDR3 extends over 16 amino acids. CDR3 region: CATSDTLAGGLNEQFF. The CDR3 DNA follows: TGTGCCACCAGTGATACACTAGCGGGGGGGTTGAATGAGCAGTTCTTC.

This chain connects TRBV6-6 to TRBJ1-1; 11 nucleotides align to TRBD1. Germline CDR1 is MNHNY and CDR2 is SVGAGI (reference sequence). J was trimmed by 6 bases and V by 6 bases; bases with no gene match: 9. CDR3 length: 15 amino acids. CDR3 residues: CASREPGQGGPEAFF. The DNA of the CDR3 is TGTGCCAGCAGGGAGCCGGGACAGGGGGGGCCTGAAGCTTTCTTT.

The sample holds a few counts of this clone. The V call is TRBV5-1, the J call TRBJ1-1; D is unclear. The CDR3 loop spans 15 amino acids. The ends were cut back, 5 bases at V and 11 bases at J, with 25 bases in the middle. CDR1 and CDR2 from the germline V gene are SGHRS and YFSETQ. The CDR3 reads CASRRGQPSLSPAFF. CDR3 nucleotide sequence: TGCGCCAGCAGACGCGGGCAGCCATCCCTTTCTCCGGCTTTCTTT.

Regarding this clone: Different DNA sequences within this sample yield the same CDR3. The chain couples TRBV3-1 (or the pseudogene TRBV3-2) to TRBJ1-2, with 7 bases fitting TRBD1. This CDR3 is 11 amino acids long. Germline V gene lookup returns CDR1 LGHDT and CDR2 YNNKEL (reference sequence). With V trimmed by 6 bases and J by 10 bases, 5 bases remained unmatched. The CDR3 DNA reads TGTGCCAGCAGACGCGACAGGGACTACACCTTC. Translation gives CASRRDRDYTF.

The chain links TRBV5-1 to TRBJ2-2, with TRBD1 matching 8 bases. With 4 bases clipped from V and 6 bases from J, the junction kept 8 bases outside the gene matches. This CDR3 has 15 amino acids. Germline CDR1 reads SGHRS; CDR2 reads YFSETQ. CDR3 loop: CASSLDRGWAGELFF. As DNA, the CDR3 is TGCGCCAGCAGCCTCGACAGGGGTTGGGCCGGGGAGCTGTTTTTT.

The CDR3 sequence is CASSLAPGQGLGYTF. The CDR3 region has the DNA TGTGCCAGCAGCTTAGCGCCGGGACAGGGGCTAGGCTACACCTTC. The V call is TRBV7-9, the J call TRBJ1-2, with TRBD1 matching 10 bases. Germline V gene lookup returns CDR1 SEHNR and CDR2 FQNEAQ (reference sequence). J gave up 8 bases and V 0 bases, and 6 bases lay outside the gene matches. This CDR3 region has 15 residues.

The chain recombines TRBV5-1 with TRBJ1-2; D gene ambiguous. The CDR3 runs to 14 residues. V lost 4 bases, J lost 8 bases, and 18 bases lay in between. Per germline, CDR1 SGHRS and CDR2 YFSETQ. The CDR3: CASSPVGGSGGYTF. CDR3 bases: TGCGCCAGCAGCCCTGTGGGTGGTTCGGGGGGCTACACCTTC. Drawing the rest from reference TRBV5-1 and TRBJ1-2, the complete variable domain is KAGVTQTPRYLIKTRGQQVTLSCSPISGHRSVSWYQQTPGQGLQFLFEYFSETQRNKGNFPGRFSGRQFSNSRSEMNVSTLELGDSALYLCASSPVGGSGGYTFGSGTRLTVV.

The rearrangement uses TRBV6-6 and TRBJ2-3, with TRBD2 identical over 9 bases. This CDR3 is 15 amino acids long. V trimming: 4 bases; J trimming: 3 bases; junction bases outside the gene matches: 5. Germline values: CDR1 MNHNY, CDR2 SVGAGI (reference sequence). Written as DNA, the CDR3 is TGTGCCAGCAGTTGGGGACTAGCAGCTACAGATACGCAGTATTTT. Translation: CASSWGLAATDTQYF.

The table lists this clone with a few counts. The J gene is TRBJ1-1, the V gene TRBV4-1; D call uncertain. Trimming shortened V by 4 bases and J by 1 base, and 7 bases separated the two germline ends. Germline CDR1 is MGHRA and CDR2 is YSYEKL. The CDR3 contains 13 residues. CDR3 nucleotides: TGCGCCAGCAGCCTTAGACAGAACACTGAAGCTTTCTTT. It is translated as CASSLRQNTEAFF.

The V call is TRBV6-5, the J call TRBJ1-6; tentative D call: TRBD1 (6 bases). CDR1 is MNHEY, CDR2 SVGAGI, per germline. The V end was cut by 6 bases, the J end by 3 bases, with 12 bases between. There are 15 residues in the CDR3. The DNA of the CDR3 is TGTGCCAGCAGATGGGAGGGGGGCTATAATTCACCCCTCCACTTT. It encodes CASRWEGGYNSPLHF.

CDR3 sequence reads: CASSQSLGAFGELFF. For the CDR3, the DNA is TGTGCCAGCAGTCAGTCGCTTGGGGCGTTCGGGGAGCTGTTTTTT. The V gene is TRBV6-5, the J gene TRBJ2-2, with a tentative D call TRBD1 (5 bases). The germline CDR1 and CDR2 sequences are MNHEY and SVGAGI. Deletions cut 5 bases from V and 7 bases from J, with 17 bases between. There are 15 residues in the CDR3.

Ten or more counts support this clone. The J gene is TRBJ2-2, the V gene TRBV6-4, with TRBD1 matching over 7 bases. The CDR3 extends over 14 amino acids. The germline V gene encodes CDR1 MRHNA and CDR2 SNTAGT. V dropped 5 bases and J dropped 4; count of bases not matched to a gene: 4. The CDR3 coding sequence is TGTGCCAGCAGTCGGGACAGTCCCACCGGGGAGCTGTTTTTT. Protein product: CASSRDSPTGELFF.

The chain recombines TRBV9 with TRBJ2-1; 8 bases are shared with TRBD2. V gave up 0 bases and J gave up 7 bases; unmatched junction bases: 9. Per the germline V gene, CDR1 is SGDLS and CDR2 is YYNGEE. This CDR3 has 16 residues. The CDR3 loop is CASSVGGTRVQNEQFF. In DNA form, the CDR3 reads TGTGCCAGCAGCGTAGGCGGGACTAGAGTCCAGAATGAGCAGTTCTTC.

The V and J genes are TRBV11-2 and TRBJ1-3; D gene uncertain. This CDR3 is built from 15 residues. Germline-derived CDR1 and CDR2 are SGHAT and FQNNGV. Trimming shortened V by 0 bases and J by 4 bases, and 10 bases separated the two germline ends. CDR3 region: CASSLDGVGGNTIYF. The CDR3 DNA reads TGTGCCAGCAGCTTAGACGGGGTCGGAGGAAACACCATATATTTT.

The chain couples TRBV19 to TRBJ2-6; D is ambiguous. This CDR3 region has 14 residues. Germline lookup yields CDR1 LNHDA and CDR2 SQIVND (reference sequence). Trimming took 3 bases from V and 3 from J, leaving 6 bases between them. For the CDR3, the DNA is TGTGCCAGTAGTATGCAGGTTGGGGCCAACGTCCTGACTTTC. Its protein is CASSMQVGANVLTF.

The chain joins TRBV19 to TRBJ1-2; 7 bases are shared with TRBD1. CDR3 length equals 15 residues. V gave up 6 bases and J gave up 8 bases; unmatched junction bases: 15. Germline loops: CDR1 LNHDA, CDR2 SQIVND (reference sequence). The CDR3 nucleotides are TGTGCCAGTAGCCCCATACAGGGGATTTTAGGAGGCTACACCTTC. Its protein product is CASSPIQGILGGYTF.

The gene calls are TRBV9 and TRBJ1-2; 7 bases are a match to TRBD1. The CDR3 is 13 residues long. CDR1 is SGDLS, CDR2 YYNGEE, per germline. V dropped 3 bases and J dropped 6; count of bases not matched to a gene: 5. The chain's CDR3 is CASSAGTADGYTF. The DNA for the CDR3 is TGTGCCAGCAGCGCTGGGACAGCCGATGGCTACACCTTC.

The J gene is TRBJ1-2, the V gene TRBV5-1; 9 positions match TRBD1. Germline V gives CDR1 SGHRS, CDR2 YFSETQ. With V trimmed by 5 bases and J by 6 bases, 11 bases remained unmatched. The CDR3 contains 15 residues. The CDR3 coding sequence is TGCGCCAGCAGGCACGCGACAGGGGGAATTGATGGCTACACCTTC. Translated: CASRHATGGIDGYTF.

V and J are TRBV5-5 and TRBJ2-7; TRBD1 might be the D (5 bases). This CDR3 contains 13 residues. Germline-derived CDR1 and CDR2 are SGHKS and YYEKEE (reference sequence). The V end lost 9 bases, the J end lost 0 bases, and 13 bases lay between the germline ends. CDR3 protein: CATHDSYSYEQYF. The CDR3 coding sequence is TGTGCCACCCATGACAGTTACTCCTACGAGCAGTACTTC.

The CDR3 DNA is TGCGCCAGCTCGAACTGGGGACAGAACACTGAAGCTTTCTTT. This sequence encodes CASSNWGQNTEAFF. The genes are TRBV5-1 and TRBJ1-1; TRBD1 is a possible D gene (6 bases). Trimming took 7 bases from V and 1 from J, leaving 14 bases between them. Germline assignment: CDR1 SGHRS and CDR2 YFSETQ. The CDR3 extends over 14 amino acids. The variable domain in full, completed from reference TRBV5-1 and TRBJ1-1, reads KAGVTQTPRYLIKTRGQQVTLSCSPISGHRSVSWYQQTPGQGLQFLFEYFSETQRNKGNFPGRFSGRQFSNSRSEMNVSTLELGDSALYLCASSNWGQNTEAFFGQGTRLTVV.

The V and J genes are TRBV6-5 and TRBJ2-5; 7 bases are a match to TRBD2. The CDR3 covers 15 residues. CDR1 and CDR2 (germline): MNHEY, SVGAGI. V dropped 2 bases and J dropped 5; count of bases not matched to a gene: 8. The DNA of the CDR3 is TGTGCCAGCAGTTACGGGTCGGGGGGTCGGGAGACCCAGTACTTC. Translated, it gives CASSYGSGGRETQYF.

This clone was detected only a few times. The V gene is TRBV7-3, the J gene TRBJ2-7, with a possible D match to TRBD2 (5 bases). CDR3 size: 13 residues. Trimming removed 5 bases at V and 3 bases at J, with 11 bases between. From germline, CDR1 is SGHTA and CDR2 FQGTGA. In DNA form, the CDR3 reads TGTGCCAGCAGCCCCTATGAGGGCTACGAGCAGTACTTC. This sequence encodes CASSPYEGYEQYF. The whole variable domain, filled in from reference TRBV7-3 and TRBJ2-7, reads GAGVSQTPSNKVTEKGKYVELRCDPISGHTALYWYRQSLGQGPEFLIYFQGTGAADDSGLPNDRFFAVRPEGSVSTLKIQRTERGDSAVYLCASSPYEGYEQYFGPGTRLTVT.

This chain links TRBV7-9 with TRBJ2-2; D is perhaps TRBD1 (6 bases). Germline V gene lookup returns CDR1 SEHNR and CDR2 FQNEAQ (reference sequence). The CDR3 consists of 16 residues. V gave up 5 bases and J gave up 2 bases, with 15 bases separating them. The CDR3 DNA reads TGTGCCAGCAGCCCCCCTGGGGGCCCCAACACCGGGGAGCTGTTTTTT. Translated: CASSPPGGPNTGELFF.

As DNA, the CDR3 is TGCGCCAGCAGCGCATCACCGGGGGGGAGCTCTGGAAACACCATATATTTT. Translating gives CASSASPGGSSGNTIYF. V is TRBV5-1 and J is TRBJ1-3; the D gene is possibly TRBD1 (5 bases). With 4 bases removed from V and 0 bases from J, the gap between germline ends came to 17 bases. The CDR3 is made up of 17 amino acids. Per the germline V gene, CDR1 is SGHRS and CDR2 is YFSETQ.

This clone has only a few counts. DNA of the CDR3: TGCGCCAGCAGCTATCGACAGGGGAACTACGAGCAGTACTTC. This translates into CASSYRQGNYEQYF. The chain is built from TRBV5-1 and TRBJ2-7, with 8 positions matching TRBD1. The J segment lost 3 bases and the V segment lost 3 bases, leaving 5 bases of the junction unmatched. The length of the CDR3 is 14 residues. Germline-derived CDR1 and CDR2 are SGHRS and YFSETQ. Looking up the rest from reference TRBV5-1 and TRBJ2-7 gives the full variable domain: KAGVTQTPRYLIKTRGQQVTLSCSPISGHRSVSWYQQTPGQGLQFLFEYFSETQRNKGNFPGRFSGRQFSNSRSEMNVSTLELGDSALYLCASSYRQGNYEQYFGPGTRLTVT.